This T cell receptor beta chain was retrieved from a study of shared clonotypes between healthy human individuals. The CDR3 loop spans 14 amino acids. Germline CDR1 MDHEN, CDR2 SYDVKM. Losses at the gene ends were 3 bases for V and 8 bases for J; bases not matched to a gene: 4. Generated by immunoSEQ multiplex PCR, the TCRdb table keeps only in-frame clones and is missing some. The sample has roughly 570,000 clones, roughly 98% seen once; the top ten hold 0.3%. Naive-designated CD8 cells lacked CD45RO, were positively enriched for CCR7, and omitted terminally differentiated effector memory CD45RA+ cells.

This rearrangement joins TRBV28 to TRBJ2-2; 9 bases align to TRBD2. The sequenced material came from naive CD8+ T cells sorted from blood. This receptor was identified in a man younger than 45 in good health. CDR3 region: CASSFSSGTGELFF. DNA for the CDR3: TGTGCCAGCAGTTTCTCTAGCGGGACTGGGGAGCTGTTTTTT.